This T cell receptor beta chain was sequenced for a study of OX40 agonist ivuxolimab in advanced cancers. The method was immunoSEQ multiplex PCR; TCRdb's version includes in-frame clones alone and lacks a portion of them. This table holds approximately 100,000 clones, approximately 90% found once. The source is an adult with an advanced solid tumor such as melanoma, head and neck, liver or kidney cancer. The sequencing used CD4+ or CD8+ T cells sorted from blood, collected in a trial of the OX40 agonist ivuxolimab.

The CDR3 DNA follows: TGTGCCTGGAGTGTAGGGCGGGAGACCCAGTACTTC. It is translated as CAWSVGRETQYF. The chain combines TRBV30 with TRBJ2-5; D remains ambiguous. Germline CDR1 and CDR2: GTSNPN and SVGIG (reference sequence). Trimming cost V 0 bases and J 5 bases, with 7 bases left between them. CDR3 length: 12 residues.